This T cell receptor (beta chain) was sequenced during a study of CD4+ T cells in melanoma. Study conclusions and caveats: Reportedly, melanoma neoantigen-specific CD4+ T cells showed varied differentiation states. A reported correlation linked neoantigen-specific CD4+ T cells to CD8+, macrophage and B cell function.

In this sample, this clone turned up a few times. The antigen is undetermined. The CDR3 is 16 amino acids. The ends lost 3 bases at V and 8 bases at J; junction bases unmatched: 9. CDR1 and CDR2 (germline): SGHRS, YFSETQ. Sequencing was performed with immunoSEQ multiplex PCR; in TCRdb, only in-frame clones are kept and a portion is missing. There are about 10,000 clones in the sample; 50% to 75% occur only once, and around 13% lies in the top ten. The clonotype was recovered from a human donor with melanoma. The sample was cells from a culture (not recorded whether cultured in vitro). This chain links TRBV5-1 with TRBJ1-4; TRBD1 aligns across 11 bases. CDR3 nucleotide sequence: TGCGCCAGCAGCTGGGGGACAGGGGGTCAAGGAGAAAAACTGTTTTTT. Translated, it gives CASSWGTGGQGEKLFF. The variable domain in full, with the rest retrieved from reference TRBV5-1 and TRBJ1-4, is KAGVTQTPRYLIKTRGQQVTLSCSPISGHRSVSWYQQTPGQGLQFLFEYFSETQRNKGNFPGRFSGRQFSNSRSEMNVSTLELGDSALYLCASSWGTGGQGEKLFFGSGTQLSVL.